Presented here are 27 T cell receptor beta chains from one specimen sequenced in a study of blood T cell repertoires in COVID-19. Here immunoSEQ multiplex PCR was the method, and the copy in TCRdb shows in-frame clones only, minus some. The sample carries approximately 330,000 clones, roughly 90% recorded once. Sequencing used peripheral blood. The receptors were sampled from a woman between 40 and 50 years old with COVID-19, enrolled during active disease.

V usage is TRBV5-4 and J usage is TRBJ2-5; 9 nucleotides match TRBD2. The germline gives CDR1 SGHNT, CDR2 YYREEE (reference sequence). CDR3 length equals 16 residues. V lost 5 bases and J lost 4; bases outside the gene matches: 12. The CDR3 DNA reads as TGTGCCAGCAGGGGTAGTGGTAGCGGGGGTATAGAGACCCAGTACTTC. It translates to CASRGSGSGGIETQYF.

This chain uses TRBV7-2 with TRBJ2-1; D might be TRBD2 (5 bases). CDR1 and CDR2 (germline): SGHTA, FQGNSA. The V end was cut by 6 bases, the J end by 8 bases, with 14 bases between. This CDR3 contains 13 residues. CDR3 nucleotides: TGTGCCAGCAGTACGAGAAGCGGACATGAGCAGTTCTTC. As protein: CASSTRSGHEQFF. Combining the CDR3 with reference TRBV7-2 and TRBJ2-1 gives the whole variable domain GAGVSQSPSNKVTEKGKDVELRCDPISGHTALYWYRQSLGQGLEFLIYFQGNSAPDKSGLPSDRFSAERTGGSVSTLTIQRTQQEDSAVYLCASSTRSGHEQFFGPGTRLTVL.

The CDR3 region is CASSLRVSGSYEQYF. In DNA form, the CDR3 reads TGTGCCAGCAGTTTACGGGTTAGCGGCTCCTACGAGCAGTACTTC. This chain links TRBV28 with TRBJ2-7; the D gene is possibly TRBD2 (6 bases). The CDR3 extends over 15 amino acids. Trimming shortened V by 2 bases and J by 0 bases, and 11 bases separated the two germline ends. Germline lookup yields CDR1 MDHEN and CDR2 SYDVKM.

The sample holds one count of this clone. The chain has TRBV3-1 (or the pseudogene TRBV3-2) and TRBJ2-1; 7 bases match TRBD1. The V and J ends lost 0 bases and 3 bases, in that order; junction bases with no gene match: 2. Germline CDR1 is LGHDT and CDR2 is YNNKEL (reference sequence). The CDR3 has 15 residues. The CDR3 DNA follows: TGTGCCAGCAGCCAAGATACAGGGGTCTACAATGAGCAGTTCTTC. Translation gives CASSQDTGVYNEQFF.

The chain has TRBV27 and TRBJ1-1; the D gene is possibly TRBD1 (6 bases). The germline V gene encodes CDR1 MNHEY and CDR2 SMNVEV (reference sequence). The CDR3 spans 14 residues. Trimming removed 7 bases from V and 4 bases from J, with 16 bases in between. The CDR3 reads CASKSGGLGTEAFF. CDR3 bases: TGTGCCAGCAAGTCGGGGGGGCTCGGCACTGAAGCTTTCTTT.

V gene TRBV9 combines with J gene TRBJ1-3; TRBD1 is a possible D gene (5 bases). The CDR3 spans 15 residues. The V end was cut by 2 bases, the J end by 3 bases, with 12 bases between. Germline CDR1 SGDLS, CDR2 YYNGEE. The chain's CDR3 is CASSVGGNRGNTIYF. The DNA for the CDR3 is TGTGCCAGCAGCGTGGGGGGGAATCGTGGAAACACCATATATTTT. Full variable domain (outside the CDR3, taken from reference TRBV9 and TRBJ1-3): DSGVTQTPKHLITATGQRVTLRCSPRSGDLSVYWYQQSLDQGLQFLIQYYNGEERAKGNILERFSAQQFPDLHSELNLSSLELGDSALYFCASSVGGNRGNTIYFGEGSWLTVV.

The chain combines TRBV19 with TRBJ2-7; maybe TRBD1 (6 bases). The CDR3 is 15 amino acids. Germline CDR1 reads LNHDA; CDR2 reads SQIVND (reference sequence). V lost 6 bases, J lost 0 bases, and 15 bases lay in between. This CDR3 is CASSQGQPSSYEQYF. CDR3 DNA sequence: TGTGCCAGTAGCCAAGGACAGCCGAGCTCCTACGAGCAGTACTTC.

The chain carries TRBV5-6 and TRBJ1-4; the match to TRBD1 covers 9 bases. V shed 4 bases, J shed 8 bases, and the junction held 6 bases outside the gene matches. The germline V gene has CDR1 SGHDT and CDR2 YYEEEE. CDR3 length: 14 residues. DNA of the CDR3: TGTGCCAGCAGCCCCCGGGACAGGGACGAAAAACTGTTTTTT. It is translated as CASSPRDRDEKLFF.

The J gene is TRBJ2-7, the V gene TRBV2; possible D gene TRBD1, 5 bases. V lost 2 bases and J 3 bases, leaving 11 bases between the germline ends. Looked up from germline, CDR1 is SNHLY and CDR2 is FYNNEI. The CDR3 is 14 amino acids. The CDR3 region is CASSEQGSYYEQYF. CDR3 nucleotides: TGTGCCAGCAGTGAACAGGGCTCCTACTACGAGCAGTACTTC.

The chain couples TRBV9 to TRBJ2-4; TRBD1 matches at 11 bases. The V gene end was trimmed by 4 bases and the J gene end by 2 bases; junction bases not matched to a gene: 2. Germline CDR1 and CDR2: SGDLS and YYNGEE. The CDR3 length is 15 residues. CDR3 sequence: CASSRTGGTKNIQYF. The CDR3 DNA reads TGTGCCAGCAGCCGGACAGGGGGCACCAAAAACATTCAGTACTTC.

The chain couples TRBV20-1 to TRBJ2-3, with D hard to call. Germline-derived CDR1 and CDR2 are DFQATT and SNEGSKA (reference sequence). Trimming cost V 1 base and J 8 bases, with 7 bases left between them. The CDR3 has 11 amino acids. The chain's CDR3 is CSARALGTQYF. DNA of the CDR3: TGCAGTGCTAGAGCCCTAGGTACGCAGTATTTT.

The gene calls are TRBV2 and TRBJ1-3; 10 bases align to TRBD1. The CDR3 contains 14 residues. Germline loops: CDR1 SNHLY, CDR2 FYNNEI. J gave up 4 bases and V 6 bases, and 3 bases lay outside the gene matches. CDR3 coding DNA: TGTGCCAGCAGGAGACAGGGGGCCGGAAACACCATATATTTT. This encodes CASRRQGAGNTIYF.

The V and J genes are TRBV5-4 and TRBJ2-6; 9 bases are shared with TRBD1. V dropped 1 base and J dropped 11; count of bases not matched to a gene: 4. This CDR3 has 14 residues. Germline lookup yields CDR1 SGHNT and CDR2 YYREEE (reference sequence). As DNA, the CDR3 is TGTGCCAGCAGCTTGAGGGACAGGGTCCACGTCCTGACTTTC. Protein product: CASSLRDRVHVLTF.

The chain is built from TRBV7-2 and TRBJ1-2, with D tentatively TRBD1 (5 bases). This CDR3 contains 15 residues. V dropped 6 bases and J dropped 3 bases, with 17 bases sitting between them. Per germline, CDR1 SGHTA and CDR2 FQGNSA. CDR3 protein: CASRPSVGGDYGYTF. The CDR3 DNA reads as TGTGCCAGCAGGCCGTCCGTGGGGGGGGACTATGGCTACACCTTC.

This clone was seen once. V usage is TRBV19 and J usage is TRBJ1-4; weak D call: TRBD1 (6 bases). V lost 5 bases, J lost 13 bases, and 14 bases lay in between. This CDR3 region has 12 residues. CDR1 and CDR2 from the germline V gene are LNHDA and SQIVND (reference sequence). CDR3 loop: CASSYTQGPLFF. CDR3 DNA: TGTGCCAGTAGTTATACTCAGGGGCCACTGTTTTTT.

A few counts support this clone. The rearrangement joins TRBV19 to TRBJ1-2; no definite D call. In germline, CDR1 is LNHDA, CDR2 SQIVND (reference sequence). Trimming cost V 4 bases and J 4 bases, with 10 bases left between them. The CDR3 loop spans 13 amino acids. This CDR3 reads CASSREASYGYTF. The CDR3 DNA follows: TGTGCCAGTAGTAGGGAGGCGTCCTATGGCTACACCTTC.

V usage is TRBV19 and J usage is TRBJ1-2; TRBD1 matches 7 bases. The V segment lost 0 bases and the J segment 4 bases; nucleotides outside the gene matches: 8. Germline loops: CDR1 LNHDA, CDR2 SQIVND (reference sequence). The CDR3 has 16 residues. The CDR3 sequence: CASSIEFQGVVYGYTF. The DNA of the CDR3 is TGTGCCAGTAGTATAGAGTTCCAGGGGGTTGTCTATGGCTACACCTTC.

The V gene is TRBV24-1, the J gene TRBJ2-2; 11 bases line up with TRBD1. The germline CDR1 and CDR2 sequences are KGHDR and SFDVKD. There are 17 residues in the CDR3. Germline trimming cut 4 bases from V and 4 bases from J; bases unmatched to any gene: 7. CDR3 loop: CATSDPTGQGGTGELFF. The CDR3 DNA reads as TGTGCCACCAGTGACCCGACGGGACAGGGGGGCACCGGGGAGCTGTTTTTT.

The chain links TRBV7-2 to TRBJ1-3; D gene uncertain. Trimming left V 5 bases short and J 4 bases short, with 15 bases between. The length of the CDR3 is 15 residues. From germline, CDR1 is SGHTA and CDR2 FQGNSA. CDR3 loop: CASSADSGPGNTIYF. For the CDR3, the DNA is TGTGCCAGCAGCGCGGACTCCGGACCAGGAAACACCATATATTTT.

The V and J genes are TRBV7-2 and TRBJ2-7, with TRBD1 matching 9 bases. The CDR3 has 16 residues. V was pared by 5 bases and J by 5 bases, with 13 bases of the junction left unmatched. Looked up from germline, CDR1 is SGHTA and CDR2 is FQGNSA. CDR3 nucleotides: TGTGCCAGCAGCCCCCAAACCGCGGGACAGGGCCACGAGCAGTACTTC. Encoded protein: CASSPQTAGQGHEQYF. The entire variable domain, with the rest obtained from reference TRBV7-2 and TRBJ2-7, is as follows: GAGVSQSPSNKVTEKGKDVELRCDPISGHTALYWYRQSLGQGLEFLIYFQGNSAPDKSGLPSDRFSAERTGGSVSTLTIQRTQQEDSAVYLCASSPQTAGQGHEQYFGPGTRLTVT.

The genes are TRBV6-2 or TRBV6-3 and TRBJ1-2; D gene unclear. CDR1 and CDR2 from the germline V gene are MNHEY and SVGEGT. The ends were cut back, 6 bases at V and 8 bases at J, with 13 bases in the middle. The length of the CDR3 is 12 residues. This CDR3 reads CASSLRDSGYTF. CDR3 nucleotides: TGTGCCAGCAGCCTCCGGGATAGCGGCTACACCTTC.

This chain uses TRBV3-1 (or the pseudogene TRBV3-2) with TRBJ1-2; tentative D call: TRBD1 (6 bases). The V gene's germline CDR1 is LGHDT and CDR2 YNNKEL (reference sequence). The V gene lost 0 bases and the J gene lost 3 bases, with 20 bases spanning the gap. The CDR3 totals 18 residues. CDR3 in DNA: TGTGCCAGCAGCCAAGATCGCCAGGGGAGCCCGGTTGACTATGGCTACACCTTC. This sequence encodes CASSQDRQGSPVDYGYTF.

The chain employs TRBV7-2 and TRBJ1-1, with TRBD1 as a possible D gene (5 bases). The CDR3 length is 13 residues. V gave up 5 bases and J gave up 7 bases, with 14 bases separating them. The germline V gene encodes CDR1 SGHTA and CDR2 FQGNSA. CDR3 sequence (DNA): TGTGCCAGCAGCATCACAGGCGGGGGTGAAGCTTTCTTT. It encodes CASSITGGGEAFF.

This chain connects TRBV13 to TRBJ2-5; 8 bases fit TRBD1. The CDR3 extends over 13 amino acids. Germline lookup yields CDR1 PRHDT and CDR2 FYEKMQ (reference sequence). After removal of 3 bases from V and 5 bases from J, the junction contained 2 bases not matched to a gene. This CDR3 reads CASSFRQGETQYF. CDR3 in DNA: TGTGCCAGCAGCTTTCGACAGGGGGAGACCCAGTACTTC.

The chain joins TRBV6-1 to TRBJ1-2, with D maybe TRBD1 (6 bases). The CDR3 is 13 amino acids. The germline V and J ends were trimmed by 3 bases and 7 bases, with 12 bases remaining between them. Germline CDR1 MNHNS, CDR2 SASEGT. The CDR3: CASSDGTPFGYTF. In DNA form, the CDR3 reads TGTGCCAGCAGTGATGGGACACCCTTTGGCTACACCTTC.

The chain recombines TRBV27 with TRBJ2-7; maybe TRBD2 (7 bases). CDR1 MNHEY and CDR2 SMNVEV come from the germline V gene (reference sequence). The CDR3 length is 15 residues. With 8 bases removed from V and 1 base from J, the gap between germline ends came to 18 bases. The CDR3 region has the DNA TGTGCCAGCCATAGGGGGGCGGGGGCTTCCTACGAGCAGTACTTC. This sequence encodes CASHRGAGASYEQYF.

The chain couples TRBV18 to TRBJ2-7, with 10 bases that match TRBD1. The germline V gene has CDR1 KGHSH and CDR2 LQKENI. The length of the CDR3 is 14 residues. Trimming cost V 4 bases and J 6 bases; bases outside gene matches: 6. Written as DNA, the CDR3 is TGTGCCAGCTCACTCGACGGACAGGGGGTCGAGCAGTACTTC. Translation gives CASSLDGQGVEQYF.